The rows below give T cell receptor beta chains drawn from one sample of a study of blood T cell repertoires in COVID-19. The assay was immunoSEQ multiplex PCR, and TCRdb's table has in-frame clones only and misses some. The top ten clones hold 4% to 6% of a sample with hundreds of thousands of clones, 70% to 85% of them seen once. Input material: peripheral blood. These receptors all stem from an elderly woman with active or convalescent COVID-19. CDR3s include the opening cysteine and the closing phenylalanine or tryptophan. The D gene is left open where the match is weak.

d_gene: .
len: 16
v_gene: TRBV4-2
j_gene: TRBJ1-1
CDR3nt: TGTGCCAGCAGCCAAGCGGGGAACCGGGGGAACACTGAAGCTTTCTTT
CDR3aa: CASSQAGNRGNTEAFF

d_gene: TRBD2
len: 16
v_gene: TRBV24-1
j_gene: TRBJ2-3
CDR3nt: TGTGCCACCAGTGCGGTAGCGGGGAGAAGCACAGATACGCAGTATTTT
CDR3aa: CATSAVAGRSTDTQYF

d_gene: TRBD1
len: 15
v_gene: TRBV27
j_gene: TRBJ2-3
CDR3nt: TGTGCCAGCAGACCGGGACAGGGAGTATCAGATACGCAGTATTTT
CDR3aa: CASRPGQGVSDTQYF

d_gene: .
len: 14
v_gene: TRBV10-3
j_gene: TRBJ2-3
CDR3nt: TGTGCCATCAGTAGCACAGGGAGCACAGATACGCAGTATTTT
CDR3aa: CAISSTGSTDTQYF

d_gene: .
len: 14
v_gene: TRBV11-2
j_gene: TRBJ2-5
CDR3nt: TGTGCCAGCAGCTACGGGACAATTCAAGAGACCCAGTACTTC
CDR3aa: CASSYGTIQETQYF

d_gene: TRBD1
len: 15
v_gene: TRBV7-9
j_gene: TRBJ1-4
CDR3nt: TGTGCCAGCAGCTTAGGACAGGGGGCGGAGGAAAAACTGTTTTTT
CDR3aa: CASSLGQGAEEKLFF

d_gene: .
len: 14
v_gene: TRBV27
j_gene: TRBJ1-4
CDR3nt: TGTGCCAGCAGGTCGGCAGGGTCTAATGAAAAACTGTTTTTT
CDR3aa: CASRSAGSNEKLFF

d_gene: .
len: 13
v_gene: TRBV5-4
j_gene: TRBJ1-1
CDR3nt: TGTGCCAGCAGCTTTACAGGGAGCACTGAAGCTTTCTTT
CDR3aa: CASSFTGSTEAFF

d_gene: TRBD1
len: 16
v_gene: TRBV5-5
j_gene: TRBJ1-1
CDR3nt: TGTGCCAGCAGCTTGGCCCCCGCAGGGGGCACCACTGAAGCTTTCTTT
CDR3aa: CASSLAPAGGTTEAFF

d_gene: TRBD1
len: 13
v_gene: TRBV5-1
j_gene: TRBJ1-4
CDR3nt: TGCGCCAGCAGCGTGGACAGGGCCGAAAAACTGTTTTTT
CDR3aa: CASSVDRAEKLFF

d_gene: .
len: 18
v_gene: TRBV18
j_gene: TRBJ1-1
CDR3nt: TGTGCCAGCTCACCGCCATTTCTCATCGGCAGGGGTATCACTGAAGCTTTCTTT
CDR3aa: CASSPPFLIGRGITEAFF